The clone carrying this T cell receptor beta chain was detected a few times. Its antigen is not known. TCRdb independently ran MiXCR on the RT-PCR reads; one entry per CDR3 protein. The table lists about 800,000 distinct CDR3 sequences, 21% of them singletons, with roughly 10% in the top ten. This entry comes from a study of response to subunit inactivated influenza vaccine. Study results and caveats: Only a handful of new T cells, the authors suggested, are recruited with each seasonal influenza vaccination.

Deletions cut 3 bases from V and 6 bases from J, with 7 bases between. The CDR3 totals 12 residues. Germline CDR1 SEHNR, CDR2 FQNEAQ (reference sequence). The V call is TRBV7-9, the J call TRBJ2-3; the D is unclear. The sequences come from PBMCs from blood, collected around 5 days after vaccination. The clonotype comes from a man in his fifties who received an inactivated influenza vaccine. The CDR3 reads CASSFPRDTQYF. CDR3 sequence (DNA): TGTGCCAGCAGCTTTCCGAGGGATACGCAGTATTTT.